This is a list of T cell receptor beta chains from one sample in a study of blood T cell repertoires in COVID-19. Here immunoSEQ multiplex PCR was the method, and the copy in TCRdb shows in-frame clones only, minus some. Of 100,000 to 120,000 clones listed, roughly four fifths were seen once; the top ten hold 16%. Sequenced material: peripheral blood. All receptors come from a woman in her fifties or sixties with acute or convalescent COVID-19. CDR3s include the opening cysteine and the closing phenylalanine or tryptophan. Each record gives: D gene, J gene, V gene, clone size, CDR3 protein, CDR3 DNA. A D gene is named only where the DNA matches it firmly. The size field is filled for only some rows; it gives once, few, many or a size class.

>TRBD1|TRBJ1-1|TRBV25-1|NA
CASSVQGGNTEAFF
TGTGCCAGCAGTGTCCAGGGGGGGAACACTGAAGCTTTCTTT
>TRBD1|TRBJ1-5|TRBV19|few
CASSIRTGRQPQHF
TGTGCCAGTAGTATCAGGACAGGGCGGCAGCCCCAGCATTTT
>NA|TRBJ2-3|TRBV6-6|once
CASSWGTGIADTQYF
TGTGCCAGCAGTTGGGGTACAGGGATCGCAGATACGCAGTATTTT
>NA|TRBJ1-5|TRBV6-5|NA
CASSYADNQPQHF
TGTGCCAGCAGTTACGCGGATAATCAGCCCCAGCATTTT
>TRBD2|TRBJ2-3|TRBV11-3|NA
CASSPNSGDTDTQYF
TGTGCCAGCAGCCCAAATAGCGGGGACACAGATACGCAGTATTTT
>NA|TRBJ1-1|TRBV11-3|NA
CASSLDRENTEAFF
TGTGCCAGCAGCTTAGACAGGGAGAACACTGAAGCTTTCTTT
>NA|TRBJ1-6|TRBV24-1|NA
CATCLTAKISPLHF
TGTGCCACCTGTCTGACAGCCAAGATTTCACCCCTCCACTTT
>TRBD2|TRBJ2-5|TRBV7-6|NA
CASSLQRLAETQYF
TGTGCCAGCAGCCTTCAGAGACTAGCGGAGACCCAGTACTTC
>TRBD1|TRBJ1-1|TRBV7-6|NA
CASSPRDRVGTEAFF
TGTGCCAGCAGCCCCCGGGACAGGGTTGGTACTGAAGCTTTCTTT
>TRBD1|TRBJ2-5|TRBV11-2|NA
CASSPVQGAAKTQYF
TGTGCCAGCAGCCCTGTACAGGGGGCGGCGAAGACCCAGTACTTC
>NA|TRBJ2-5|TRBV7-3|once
CASSRGHSETQYF
TGTGCCAGCAGCAGGGGACACTCAGAGACCCAGTACTTC
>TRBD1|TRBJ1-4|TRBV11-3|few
CASSQSGTGGKKLFF
TGTGCCAGCAGCCAATCCGGGACAGGGGGCAAAAAACTGTTTTTT
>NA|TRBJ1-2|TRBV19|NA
CASNYREGGYTF
TGTGCCAGTAACTACAGGGAAGGTGGCTACACCTTC
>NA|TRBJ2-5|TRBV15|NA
CATSRDVAAQETQYF
TGTGCCACCAGCAGAGATGTGGCGGCCCAGGAGACCCAGTACTTC
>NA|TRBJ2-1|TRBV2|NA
CASRTGLREQFF
TGTGCCAGCAGAACAGGATTGAGAGAGCAGTTCTTC
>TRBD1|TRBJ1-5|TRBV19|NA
CASSAEGRGLGQPQHF
TGTGCCAGTAGCGCCGAGGGCAGGGGGCTGGGACAGCCCCAGCATTTT
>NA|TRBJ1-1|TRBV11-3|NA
CASSLGGGRYTEAFF
TGTGCCAGCAGCTTAGGCGGGGGGAGGTACACTGAAGCTTTCTTT
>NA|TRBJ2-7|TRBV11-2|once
CASSSHLTGLGLPYEQYF
TGTGCCAGCAGCTCTCATTTAACCGGCCTAGGCCTTCCCTACGAGCAGTACTTC